The rows below give T cell receptor beta chains drawn from one sample of a study of PD-1 blockade in classical Hodgkin lymphoma. Generated by immunoSEQ multiplex PCR, the TCRdb table keeps only in-frame clones and is missing some. The sample records 40,000 or so clones, 76% being singletons. Sample: peripheral blood mononuclear cells (PBMCs), taken at baseline. Every receptor here comes from a human donor with classical Hodgkin lymphoma. Each CDR3 is given with its conserved first and last residue. D genes are given only for firm matches. Part of the rows lack a size; the others show once, few, many or a class for expanded clones.

d_call: NA
clone_size: NA
v_call: TRBV28
j_call: TRBJ2-5
cdr3_length: 15
cdr3_nt: TGTGCCAGCAGTCCCCAGGGATTAGCGTGGGAGACCCAGTACTTC
cdr3_aa: CASSPQGLAWETQYF

d_call: TRBD2
clone_size: NA
v_call: TRBV5-4
j_call: TRBJ2-1
cdr3_length: 16
cdr3_nt: TGTGCCAGCAGCATCGGGACTAGCGGGAGAAACAATGAGCAGTTCTTC
cdr3_aa: CASSIGTSGRNNEQFF

d_call: NA
clone_size: NA
v_call: TRBV6-1
j_call: TRBJ2-7
cdr3_length: 10
cdr3_nt: TGTGCCAGTGGGTCCTACGAGCAGTACTTC
cdr3_aa: CASGSYEQYF

d_call: NA
clone_size: many
v_call: TRBV23-1
j_call: TRBJ1-1
cdr3_length: 15
cdr3_nt: TGCGCCAGCAGTCGACGGAGTGGGCCTACCACTGAAGCTTTCTTT
cdr3_aa: CASSRRSGPTTEAFF

d_call: NA
clone_size: once
v_call: TRBV2
j_call: TRBJ2-5
cdr3_length: 10
cdr3_nt: TGTGCCAGCAGTGAAGAGACCCAGTACTTC
cdr3_aa: CASSEETQYF

d_call: NA
clone_size: many
v_call: TRBV29-1
j_call: TRBJ1-2
cdr3_length: 11
cdr3_nt: TGCAGCGTTGAGGAGGGTCGGGGCTACACCTTC
cdr3_aa: CSVEEGRGYTF

d_call: NA
clone_size: NA
v_call: TRBV19
j_call: TRBJ2-7
cdr3_length: 15
cdr3_nt: TGTGCCAGTTCGGGGAATCGCCTGAGCCCATACGAGCAGTACTTC
cdr3_aa: CASSGNRLSPYEQYF

d_call: NA
clone_size: few
v_call: TRBV6-5
j_call: TRBJ1-2
cdr3_length: 12
cdr3_nt: TGTGCCATTTTCCGGCTGAACTATGGCTACACCTTC
cdr3_aa: CAIFRLNYGYTF

d_call: NA
clone_size: NA
v_call: TRBV7-9
j_call: TRBJ1-2
cdr3_length: 16
cdr3_nt: TGTGCCAGCAGCAGGCTTGACCATGGAAAGACCTATGGCTACACCTTC
cdr3_aa: CASSRLDHGKTYGYTF

d_call: NA
clone_size: NA
v_call: TRBV28
j_call: TRBJ1-4
cdr3_length: 13
cdr3_nt: TGTGCCAGCAGTTTGTTTGTTAATGAAAAACTGTTTTTT
cdr3_aa: CASSLFVNEKLFF

d_call: NA
clone_size: NA
v_call: TRBV4-3
j_call: TRBJ2-3
cdr3_length: 13
cdr3_nt: TGCGCCAGCAGCTCTGCCCCGGCAGATACGCAGTATTTT
cdr3_aa: CASSSAPADTQYF

d_call: NA
clone_size: NA
v_call: TRBV6-5
j_call: TRBJ2-7
cdr3_length: 10
cdr3_nt: TGTGCCAGCACCTCGAACGAGCAGTACTTC
cdr3_aa: CASTSNEQYF

d_call: NA
clone_size: few
v_call: TRBV23-1
j_call: TRBJ1-3
cdr3_length: 12
cdr3_nt: TGCGCCTGGCCGCTCTCTGGAAACACCATATATTTT
cdr3_aa: CAWPLSGNTIYF

d_call: NA
clone_size: NA
v_call: TRBV19
j_call: TRBJ1-5
cdr3_length: 20
cdr3_nt: TGTGCCAGTAGTTATTGGAGACAGAACCTCAACACTGCTAGCAATCAGCCCCAGCATTTT
cdr3_aa: CASSYWRQNLNTASNQPQHF

d_call: NA
clone_size: NA
v_call: TRBV7-9
j_call: TRBJ2-2
cdr3_length: 13
cdr3_nt: TGTGCCAGCAGAATGGGTACGGCCGGGGAGCTGTTTTTT
cdr3_aa: CASRMGTAGELFF

d_call: NA
clone_size: NA
v_call: TRBV10-3
j_call: TRBJ1-6
cdr3_length: 13
cdr3_nt: TGTGCCATCAGTGAGTCGGACAGTTCACCCCTCCACTTT
cdr3_aa: CAISESDSSPLHF

d_call: NA
clone_size: NA
v_call: TRBV2
j_call: TRBJ2-7
cdr3_length: 16
cdr3_nt: TGTGCCAGCAGAGGCCAGGGGGGGGACTACTACTACGAGCAGTACTTC
cdr3_aa: CASRGQGGDYYYEQYF

d_call: TRBD2
clone_size: NA
v_call: TRBV6-1
j_call: TRBJ2-1
cdr3_length: 16
cdr3_nt: TGTGCCAGCAGTGCCCGGACTAGCGGCGCCTACAATGAGCAGTTCTTC
cdr3_aa: CASSARTSGAYNEQFF

d_call: TRBD1
clone_size: NA
v_call: TRBV4-1
j_call: TRBJ1-1
cdr3_length: 15
cdr3_nt: TGCGCCAGCAGCCTGACAGGGGGCCTGAACACTGAAGCTTTCTTT
cdr3_aa: CASSLTGGLNTEAFF

d_call: NA
clone_size: NA
v_call: TRBV11-3
j_call: TRBJ1-4
cdr3_length: 16
cdr3_nt: TGTGCCAGCAGCTGGTCTTGGGGCGCCCCTAATGAAAAACTGTTTTTT
cdr3_aa: CASSWSWGAPNEKLFF

d_call: NA
clone_size: few
v_call: TRBV28
j_call: TRBJ1-5
cdr3_length: 15
cdr3_nt: TGTGCCAGCAGTTTATTGGGGGGCAGCAATCAGCCCCAGCATTTT
cdr3_aa: CASSLLGGSNQPQHF

d_call: NA
clone_size: NA
v_call: TRBV11-2
j_call: TRBJ2-4
cdr3_length: 13
cdr3_nt: TGTGCCAGCAGCTTCCCTCTGGGGACTATTCAGTACTTC
cdr3_aa: CASSFPLGTIQYF

d_call: NA
clone_size: NA
v_call: TRBV28
j_call: TRBJ1-1
cdr3_length: 13
cdr3_nt: TGTGCCAGCACCCCGTACAGGGACGCTGAAGCTTTCTTT
cdr3_aa: CASTPYRDAEAFF

d_call: NA
clone_size: few
v_call: TRBV7-8
j_call: TRBJ2-1
cdr3_length: 17
cdr3_nt: TGTGCCAGCAGCTTAAAACCACCAGGGGCCAATTACAATGAGCAGTTCTTC
cdr3_aa: CASSLKPPGANYNEQFF

d_call: NA
clone_size: NA
v_call: TRBV6-5
j_call: TRBJ1-2
cdr3_length: 15
cdr3_nt: TGTGCCAGCAGTTACTCGATGGGGAGTACGGATGGCTACACCTTC
cdr3_aa: CASSYSMGSTDGYTF

d_call: NA
clone_size: once
v_call: TRBV5-8
j_call: TRBJ2-5
cdr3_length: 16
cdr3_nt: TGTGCCAGCAGCTTGGGTAGTGGGAACCTCCAAGAGACCCAGTACTTC
cdr3_aa: CASSLGSGNLQETQYF

d_call: TRBD1
clone_size: NA
v_call: TRBV9
j_call: TRBJ2-7
cdr3_length: 16
cdr3_nt: TGTGCCAGCAGCGCCAGCCTTGGACAGGCTGCCTACGAGCAGTACTTC
cdr3_aa: CASSASLGQAAYEQYF

d_call: NA
clone_size: NA
v_call: TRBV7-9
j_call: TRBJ2-7
cdr3_length: 13
cdr3_nt: TGTGCCAGCATGGTGCAGGGCTCCTACGAGCAGTACTTC
cdr3_aa: CASMVQGSYEQYF

d_call: NA
clone_size: NA
v_call: TRBV7-8
j_call: TRBJ2-7
cdr3_length: 12
cdr3_nt: TGTGCCAGCAGCCGAGGGTCCTACGAGCAGTACTTC
cdr3_aa: CASSRGSYEQYF

d_call: NA
clone_size: NA
v_call: TRBV28
j_call: TRBJ2-1
cdr3_length: 15
cdr3_nt: TGTGCCAGCAGTTTACTAGCGCACCTTTACAATGAGCAGTTCTTC
cdr3_aa: CASSLLAHLYNEQFF

d_call: NA
clone_size: NA
v_call: TRBV9
j_call: TRBJ2-7
cdr3_length: 14
cdr3_nt: TGTGCCAGCAGCCCCTCGGTAGGGTCCTACGAGCAGTACTTC
cdr3_aa: CASSPSVGSYEQYF

d_call: NA
clone_size: NA
v_call: TRBV15
j_call: TRBJ1-1
cdr3_length: 15
cdr3_nt: TGTGCCACCAGCAGAGATTTGGTAGAGGGGACTGAAGCTTTCTTT
cdr3_aa: CATSRDLVEGTEAFF

d_call: NA
clone_size: few
v_call: TRBV19
j_call: TRBJ1-5
cdr3_length: 12
cdr3_nt: TGTGCCAGTAGTGACCCTAATCAGCCCCAGCATTTT
cdr3_aa: CASSDPNQPQHF

d_call: TRBD1
clone_size: NA
v_call: TRBV5-1
j_call: TRBJ1-1
cdr3_length: 18
cdr3_nt: TGCGCCAGCAGCCGACCCAGGAGGACAGGAAAAGAAAACACTGAAGCTTTCTTT
cdr3_aa: CASSRPRRTGKENTEAFF

d_call: NA
clone_size: NA
v_call: TRBV9
j_call: TRBJ2-5
cdr3_length: 15
cdr3_nt: TGTGCCAGCAGCCCTGACAGGGGAGGGCAAGAGACCCAGTACTTC
cdr3_aa: CASSPDRGGQETQYF

d_call: TRBD1
clone_size: NA
v_call: TRBV28
j_call: TRBJ2-2
cdr3_length: 14
cdr3_nt: TGTGCTTCGGGACAGGGGGCCGGTACCGGGGAGCTGTTTTTT
cdr3_aa: CASGQGAGTGELFF

d_call: NA
clone_size: many
v_call: TRBV2
j_call: TRBJ1-2
cdr3_length: 15
cdr3_nt: TGTGCCAGCAGTCCGGACGTTCCTGGGGCCGGTGGCTACACCTTC
cdr3_aa: CASSPDVPGAGGYTF

d_call: NA
clone_size: few
v_call: TRBV15
j_call: TRBJ2-1
cdr3_length: 15
cdr3_nt: TGTGCCACCAGCAGGGCAGGAATACTTAGGAATGAGCAGTTCTTC
cdr3_aa: CATSRAGILRNEQFF

d_call: NA
clone_size: few
v_call: TRBV27
j_call: TRBJ2-5
cdr3_length: 15
cdr3_nt: TGTGCCAGTGGATCGCTAACCGGGAGCCAAGAGACCCAGTACTTC
cdr3_aa: CASGSLTGSQETQYF

d_call: TRBD1
clone_size: NA
v_call: TRBV2
j_call: TRBJ1-4
cdr3_length: 19
cdr3_nt: TGTGCCAGCAGTGACGGTCGGGCAGGGGGCCTCGCAACTAATGAAAAACTGTTTTTT
cdr3_aa: CASSDGRAGGLATNEKLFF

d_call: NA
clone_size: once
v_call: TRBV29-1
j_call: TRBJ2-1
cdr3_length: 17
cdr3_nt: TGCAGCGTTGAACCGAAGGTGGTCCAGCGCCCTTACAATGAGCAGTTCTTC
cdr3_aa: CSVEPKVVQRPYNEQFF

d_call: NA
clone_size: NA
v_call: TRBV19
j_call: TRBJ1-5
cdr3_length: 15
cdr3_nt: TGTGCCAGTAGTATAAGCAGGGCTAGCAATCAGCCCCAGCATTTT
cdr3_aa: CASSISRASNQPQHF